This entry lists 28 T cell receptor beta chains sequenced from one sample in a study of OX40 agonist ivuxolimab in advanced cancers. TCRdb's copy holds only in-frame clones and misses some; the assay was immunoSEQ multiplex PCR. The repertoire holds tens of thousands of clones, with roughly 86% as singletons. The source material was CD4+ or CD8+ T cells sorted from blood, sampled in a trial of the OX40 agonist ivuxolimab. These receptors came from an adult with an advanced solid tumor such as melanoma, head and neck, liver or kidney cancer.

V is TRBV11-3 and J is TRBJ2-1; 8 bases match TRBD1. The CDR3 has 16 amino acids. Germline V lookup: CDR1 SGHNT, CDR2 YENEEA. V shed 5 bases and J 4 bases; nucleotides not matched to a gene: 10. The CDR3 DNA follows: TGTGCCAGCAGCCCGAGGACAGGGAGACCTTACAATGAGCAGTTCTTC. Its protein product is CASSPRTGRPYNEQFF.

V usage is TRBV29-1 and J usage is TRBJ2-1, with D perhaps matching TRBD2 (6 bases). The CDR3 runs 14 residues. Deletions cut 4 bases from V and 0 bases from J, with 10 bases between. The V gene's germline CDR1 is SQVTM and CDR2 ANQGSEA. The CDR3 spells CSVALGGSYNEQFF. CDR3 nucleotide sequence: TGCAGCGTTGCCCTGGGGGGCTCCTACAATGAGCAGTTCTTC.

A few counts support this clone. The V gene is TRBV10-3, the J gene TRBJ1-2; 10 bases match TRBD1. Germline values: CDR1 ENHRY, CDR2 SYGVKD. J was trimmed by 0 bases and V by 7 bases; bases with no gene match: 2. The CDR3 totals 14 residues. The CDR3, as DNA: TGTGCCATCAAGGACAGGGGGACTAACTATGGCTACACCTTC. Protein: CAIKDRGTNYGYTF.

CDR3 nucleotide sequence: TGCGCCAGCAGCCAAGACTTGCGGACAGGGGCTGAAGCTTTCTTT. This sequence encodes CASSQDLRTGAEAFF. V and J are TRBV4-1 and TRBJ1-1, with 9 bases lining up with TRBD1. Trimming cost V 0 bases and J 6 bases; bases outside gene matches: 5. The CDR3 is 15 residues long. The germline V gene encodes CDR1 MGHRA and CDR2 YSYEKL.

The V gene is TRBV18, the J gene TRBJ1-1, with 8 bases matching TRBD1. From germline, CDR1 is KGHSH and CDR2 LQKENI. V trimming: 3 bases; J trimming: 0 bases; junction bases outside the gene matches: 9. This CDR3 comprises 17 residues. DNA for the CDR3: TGTGCCAGCTCACCGACAGGGGTTTGGGTAATGAACACTGAAGCTTTCTTT. Translated, it gives CASSPTGVWVMNTEAFF. Using reference TRBV18 and TRBJ1-1 for the parts outside the CDR3, the full variable domain is NAGVMQNPRHLVRRRGQEARLRCSPMKGHSHVYWYRQLPEEGLKFMVYLQKENIIDESGMPKERFSAEFPKEGPSILRIQQVVRGDSAAYFCASSPTGVWVMNTEAFFGQGTRLTVV.

The CDR3 region has the DNA TGTGCCAGTAGTTACGACCAGACAGGGGCTGAAGCTTTCTTT. Protein product: CASSYDQTGAEAFF. This rearrangement joins TRBV19 to TRBJ1-1; 8 nucleotides match TRBD1. CDR3 size: 14 residues. The germline V gene has CDR1 LNHDA and CDR2 SQIVND (reference sequence). The V gene end was trimmed by 5 bases and the J gene end by 6 bases; junction bases not matched to a gene: 8.

The chain is built from TRBV10-1 and TRBJ2-3; TRBD2 aligns across 10 bases. V trimming: 6 bases; J trimming: 4 bases; junction bases outside the gene matches: 4. This CDR3 region has 14 residues. Germline V CDR1 and CDR2: WNHNN, SYGVQD (reference sequence). This CDR3 is CASSKSGGADTQYF. CDR3 bases: TGCGCCAGCAGCAAAAGCGGGGGGGCAGATACGCAGTATTTT.

CDR3 nucleotides: TGTGCCAGCAGTGGGCAGGGGATTCGCTATGGCTACACCTTC. As protein: CASSGQGIRYGYTF. This sequence joins TRBV2 and TRBJ1-2; D perhaps matches TRBD1 (6 bases). V lost 4 bases, J lost 4 bases, and 13 bases lay in between. Germline assignment: CDR1 SNHLY and CDR2 FYNNEI. CDR3 length equals 14 residues.

J is TRBJ1-4 and V is TRBV5-4; D may be TRBD1 (5 bases). CDR1 and CDR2 (germline): SGHNT, YYREEE (reference sequence). CDR3 size: 14 residues. V dropped 4 bases and J dropped 6 bases, with 13 bases sitting between them. CDR3 loop: CASSPTGGDEKLFF. CDR3 DNA: TGTGCCAGCAGCCCAACGGGGGGGGATGAAAAACTGTTTTTT.

The rearrangement joins TRBV6-5 to TRBJ1-3, with 7 bases identical to TRBD1. The CDR3 length is 15 residues. The trim removed 2 bases at V and 0 bases at J, leaving 1 base unmatched. The germline gives CDR1 MNHEY, CDR2 SVGAGI. The CDR3 sequence is CASSYGTVSGNTIYF. The CDR3 DNA reads TGTGCCAGCAGTTACGGGACAGTCTCTGGAAACACCATATATTTT.

This sequence joins TRBV11-2 and TRBJ2-2; D not certain. Germline CDR1 SGHAT, CDR2 FQNNGV. CDR3 length equals 15 residues. Between the trimmed V and J ends, which lost 2 bases and 5 bases, there was a span of 12 bases. In nucleotides, the CDR3 is TGTGCCAGCAGCTTATTGGTCGGGCCGACCGGGGAGCTGTTTTTT. It specifies CASSLLVGPTGELFF.

This clone came up once. The chain combines TRBV19 with TRBJ1-1; tentative D call: TRBD1 (5 bases). The CDR3 extends over 14 amino acids. Trimming removed 3 bases at V and 1 base at J, with 9 bases between. The germline CDR1 and CDR2 sequences are LNHDA and SQIVND (reference sequence). In DNA form, the CDR3 reads TGTGCCAGTAGTATGGGCAGGGAGAACACTGAAGCTTTCTTT. This encodes CASSMGRENTEAFF.

V gene TRBV19 combines with J gene TRBJ1-6; D not resolved. Germline CDR1 and CDR2: LNHDA and SQIVND (reference sequence). The CDR3 loop spans 15 amino acids. Trimming took 7 bases from V and 7 from J, leaving 17 bases between them. The DNA for the CDR3 is TGTGCCAGTACCGACGGCGGGTTCGGGAATTCACCCCTCCACTTT. Translated: CASTDGGFGNSPLHF. The whole variable domain, filled in from reference TRBV19 and TRBJ1-6, reads DGGITQSPKYLFRKEGQNVTLSCEQNLNHDAMYWYRQDPGQGLRLIYYSQIVNDFQKGDIAEGYSVSREKKESFPLTVTSAQKNPTAFYLCASTDGGFGNSPLHFGNGTRLTVT.

CDR3 nucleotide sequence: TGTGCCAGCAGCCCTCGCATTTCGGCAACAAACACTGAAGCTTTCTTT. Translation gives CASSPRISATNTEAFF. This chain links TRBV11-1 with TRBJ1-1, with D uncertain. The CDR3 has 16 residues. V lost 5 bases and J lost 2, with 18 bases in between. The germline V gene has CDR1 SGHAT and CDR2 FQDESV (reference sequence).

This CDR3 reads CASRGTGDYGYTF. CDR3 sequence (DNA): TGTGCCAGCAGAGGAACAGGGGACTATGGCTACACCTTC. This chain connects TRBV5-6 to TRBJ1-2, with 7 positions matching TRBD1. Trimming cost V 5 bases and J 3 bases; bases outside gene matches: 4. Germline V gives CDR1 SGHDT, CDR2 YYEEEE. This CDR3 has 13 amino acids.

This chain connects TRBV19 to TRBJ1-5; unclear D gene. The CDR3 spans 13 residues. Germline V gives CDR1 LNHDA, CDR2 SQIVND (reference sequence). Trimming took 3 bases from V and 1 from J, leaving 4 bases between them. Written as DNA, the CDR3 is TGTGCCAGTAGTATCCAGAGCAATCAGCCCCAGCATTTT. Amino acids: CASSIQSNQPQHF. Full variable domain (outside the CDR3, taken from reference TRBV19 and TRBJ1-5): DGGITQSPKYLFRKEGQNVTLSCEQNLNHDAMYWYRQDPGQGLRLIYYSQIVNDFQKGDIAEGYSVSREKKESFPLTVTSAQKNPTAFYLCASSIQSNQPQHFGDGTRLSIL.

The chain joins TRBV5-1 to TRBJ2-5, with D possibly matching TRBD1 (6 bases). Trimming shortened V by 0 bases and J by 1 base, and 10 bases separated the two germline ends. The CDR3 runs to 15 residues. From germline, CDR1 is SGHRS and CDR2 YFSETQ. For the CDR3, the DNA is TGCGCCAGCAGCTTGGGACAGGCATTCCAAGAGACCCAGTACTTC. It translates to CASSLGQAFQETQYF.

The chain has TRBV27 and TRBJ1-1; D might be TRBD1 (6 bases). V was trimmed by 6 bases and J by 4 bases, leaving 21 bases between them. From germline, CDR1 is MNHEY and CDR2 SMNVEV (reference sequence). The CDR3 is 16 amino acids. The DNA of the CDR3 is TGTGCCAGCAGCATACGAAGAAGCAGGGGTGGCACTGAAGCTTTCTTT. This encodes CASSIRRSRGGTEAFF.

The rearrangement joins TRBV18 to TRBJ2-5; D may be TRBD1 (5 bases). The CDR3 extends over 14 amino acids. Trimming stripped 0 bases from V and 4 bases from J, with 9 bases between. Germline loops: CDR1 KGHSH, CDR2 LQKENI. CDR3 DNA sequence: TGTGCCAGCTCACCACCGTTCCAGGGAGAGACCCAGTACTTC. As protein: CASSPPFQGETQYF. Drawing the rest from reference TRBV18 and TRBJ2-5, the complete variable domain is NAGVMQNPRHLVRRRGQEARLRCSPMKGHSHVYWYRQLPEEGLKFMVYLQKENIIDESGMPKERFSAEFPKEGPSILRIQQVVRGDSAAYFCASSPPFQGETQYFGPGTRLLVL.

This clone was observed a handful of times. The chain links TRBV6-5 to TRBJ2-2, with 7 bases identical to TRBD2. The CDR3 extends over 14 amino acids. Germline CDR1 is MNHEY and CDR2 is SVGAGI. Unmatched junction bases numbered 5, after V lost 6 bases and J lost 4 bases. CDR3 in amino acids: CASSRLAATGELFF. The CDR3 DNA is TGTGCCAGCAGCCGACTAGCCGCCACCGGGGAGCTGTTTTTT.

The rearrangement links TRBV27 to TRBJ1-2; TRBD1 might be the D (6 bases). The germline V gene encodes CDR1 MNHEY and CDR2 SMNVEV (reference sequence). Trimming left V 2 bases short and J 8 bases short, with 15 bases between. This CDR3 comprises 14 residues. CDR3: CASSLQGSSRGYTF. The DNA for the CDR3 is TGTGCCAGCAGTTTACAGGGGTCGTCCCGCGGCTACACCTTC.

V is TRBV21-1 and J is TRBJ1-2. TRBV21-1 is a pseudogene locus. This CDR3 is 15 amino acids long. The CDR3 sequence: CASSKGKGRENGYTF. The CDR3 DNA reads TGTGCCAGCAGCAAAGGGAAGGGGCGGGAAAATGGCTACACCTTC.

As concerns this clone: The sample carries other DNA sequences with the same CDR3. This chain connects TRBV6-5 to TRBJ1-1; no clear D. The germline V gene has CDR1 MNHEY and CDR2 SVGAGI. V was pared by 4 bases and J by 5 bases, with 20 bases between. The CDR3 totals 16 residues. Here the CDR3 DNA reads TGTGCCAGCAGTTTCGGATTTTACACGGCAGGTACTGAAGCTTTCTTT. Translating it yields CASSFGFYTAGTEAFF.

J is TRBJ2-1 and V is TRBV18; D call uncertain. Trimming took off 3 bases at V and 5 bases at J, with 8 bases between the two ends. Germline CDR1 KGHSH, CDR2 LQKENI. The CDR3 consists of 13 residues. In nucleotides, the CDR3 is TGTGCCAGCTCACCGCGGCCAGACAATGAGCAGTTCTTC. Amino acids: CASSPRPDNEQFF.

V is TRBV19 and J is TRBJ1-5; no clear D. Per germline, CDR1 LNHDA and CDR2 SQIVND (reference sequence). Trimming removed 6 bases at V and 2 bases at J, with 17 bases between. CDR3 length: 16 residues. CDR3 DNA: TGTGCCAGTAGGGGTAGACGGACGGGAGGCAATCAGCCCCAGCATTTT. Protein product: CASRGRRTGGNQPQHF.

V is TRBV19 and J is TRBJ2-2; D remains ambiguous. CDR1 LNHDA and CDR2 SQIVND come from the germline V gene (reference sequence). The length of the CDR3 is 15 residues. Trimming removed 1 base from V and 2 bases from J, with 8 bases in between. The chain's CDR3 is CASSIASTNTGELFF. CDR3 nucleotides: TGTGCCAGTAGTATAGCCTCTACCAACACCGGGGAGCTGTTTTTT. The full variable domain, completed using reference TRBV19 and TRBJ2-2, is DGGITQSPKYLFRKEGQNVTLSCEQNLNHDAMYWYRQDPGQGLRLIYYSQIVNDFQKGDIAEGYSVSREKKESFPLTVTSAQKNPTAFYLCASSIASTNTGELFFGEGSRLTVL.

V is TRBV11-1 and J is TRBJ1-1; no clear D. Germline V gene lookup returns CDR1 SGHAT and CDR2 FQDESV (reference sequence). There are 14 residues in the CDR3. The V end lost 5 bases, the J end lost 0 bases, and 10 bases lay between the germline ends. This CDR3 reads CASSPRPVNTEAFF. Written as DNA, the CDR3 is TGTGCCAGCAGCCCCCGCCCTGTGAACACTGAAGCTTTCTTT. Full variable domain (rest looked up from reference TRBV11-1 and TRBJ1-1): EAEVAQSPRYKITEKSQAVAFWCDPISGHATLYWYRQILGQGPELLVQFQDESVVDDSQLPKDRFSAERLKGVDSTLKIQPAELGDSAMYLCASSPRPVNTEAFFGQGTRLTVV.

This chain links TRBV11-2 with TRBJ1-3, with 7 bases aligning to TRBD1. CDR1 is SGHAT and CDR2 is FQNNGV in the germline V gene. V lost 6 bases to trimming and J lost 4 bases; unmatched junction nucleotides: 9. The CDR3 loop spans 15 amino acids. CDR3 bases: TGTGCCAGCAGTCGCTCGGGGACAGCGGGAAACACCATATATTTT. Translation gives CASSRSGTAGNTIYF.